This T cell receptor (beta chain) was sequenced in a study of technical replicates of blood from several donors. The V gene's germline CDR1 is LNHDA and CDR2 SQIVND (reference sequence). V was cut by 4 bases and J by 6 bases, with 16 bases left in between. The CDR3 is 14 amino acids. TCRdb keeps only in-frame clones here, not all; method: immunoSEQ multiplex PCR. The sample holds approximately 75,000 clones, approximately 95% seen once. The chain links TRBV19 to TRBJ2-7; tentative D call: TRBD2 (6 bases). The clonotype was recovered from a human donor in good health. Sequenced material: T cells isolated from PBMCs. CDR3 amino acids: CASSTGRGLFEQYF. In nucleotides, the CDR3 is TGTGCCAGTAGTACCGGGAGAGGCCTCTTCGAGCAGTACTTC. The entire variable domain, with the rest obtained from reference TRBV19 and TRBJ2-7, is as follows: DGGITQSPKYLFRKEGQNVTLSCEQNLNHDAMYWYRQDPGQGLRLIYYSQIVNDFQKGDIAEGYSVSREKKESFPLTVTSAQKNPTAFYLCASSTGRGLFEQYFGPGTRLTVT.